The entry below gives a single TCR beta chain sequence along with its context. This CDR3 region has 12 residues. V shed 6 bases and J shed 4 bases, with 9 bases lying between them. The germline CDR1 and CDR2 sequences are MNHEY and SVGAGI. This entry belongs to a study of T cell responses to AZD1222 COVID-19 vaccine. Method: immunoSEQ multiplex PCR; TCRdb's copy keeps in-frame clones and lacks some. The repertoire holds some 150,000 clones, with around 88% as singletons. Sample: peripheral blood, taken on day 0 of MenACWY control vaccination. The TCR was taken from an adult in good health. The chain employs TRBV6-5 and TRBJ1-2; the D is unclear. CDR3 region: CASSGSGYGYTF. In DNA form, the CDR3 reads TGTGCCAGCAGCGGGTCGGGCTATGGCTACACCTTC.